Each of the 14 T cell receptor beta chains below was sequenced from the same sample in a study of T cell responses to AZD1222 COVID-19 vaccine. The method was immunoSEQ multiplex PCR; TCRdb's version includes in-frame clones alone and lacks a portion of them. The table records 75,000 to 90,000 clones, 80% to 90% of them present only once. Sequenced here: peripheral blood, sampled 28 days after the second AZD1222 dose. These receptors were collected from an adult who received the AZD1222 COVID-19 vaccine.

The V call is TRBV28, the J call TRBJ1-2, with D maybe TRBD1 (5 bases). Germline V gene sequence: CDR1 MDHEN, CDR2 SYDVKM. The CDR3 is 15 amino acids. Trimming pared 1 base from V and 4 bases from J, leaving 13 bases between. CDR3 nucleotide sequence: TGTGCCAGCAGTTTATACCAAGTTGGGGCCTATGGCTACACCTTC. Protein product: CASSLYQVGAYGYTF.

The chain combines TRBV18 with TRBJ2-1; 8 nucleotides line up with TRBD2. This CDR3 comprises 15 residues. With 2 bases clipped from V and 4 bases from J, the junction kept 4 bases outside the gene matches. CDR1 is KGHSH, CDR2 LQKENI, per germline. The DNA of the CDR3 is TGTGCCAGCTCACCATTAGCGGGAAGATACAATGAGCAGTTCTTC. It translates to CASSPLAGRYNEQFF.

This sequence joins TRBV25-1 and TRBJ1-4, with a weak D call TRBD1 (6 bases). V was shortened by 6 bases and J by 7 bases, with 18 bases between the two germline ends. CDR1 is MGHDK and CDR2 is SYGVNS in the germline V gene. The CDR3 has 15 residues. In DNA form, the CDR3 reads TGTGCCAGCAGACCCGGTACAGGGTACCGTGAAAAACTGTTTTTT. Amino acids: CASRPGTGYREKLFF.

The chain combines TRBV5-1 with TRBJ2-7; tentatively, D is TRBD1 (5 bases). CDR1 is SGHRS and CDR2 is YFSETQ in the germline V gene. The CDR3 is 14 residues long. Trimming removed 4 bases at V and 2 bases at J, with 13 bases between. The CDR3 region has the DNA TGCGCCAGCAGCCTAAACAAGGACACCTACGAGCAGTACGTC. Translating gives CASSLNKDTYEQYV.

The V and J genes are TRBV5-4 and TRBJ2-2; 8 bases are a match to TRBD1. The V segment lost 0 bases and the J segment 6 bases; nucleotides outside the gene matches: 4. Germline V gene lookup returns CDR1 SGHNT and CDR2 YYREEE (reference sequence). This CDR3 has 15 amino acids. The CDR3 spells CASSLGQGSPGELFF. The DNA of the CDR3 is TGTGCCAGCAGCTTGGGACAGGGGAGTCCCGGGGAGCTGTTTTTT.

The J gene is TRBJ1-1, the V gene TRBV29-1, with a possible D match to TRBD1 (5 bases). Trimming cost V 1 base and J 4 bases, with 10 bases left between them. The CDR3 runs to 13 residues. In germline, CDR1 is SQVTM, CDR2 ANQGSEA. The CDR3 DNA reads TGCAGCGTTGAAGGCCGAAGGGGCACTGAAGCTTTCTTT. It specifies CSVEGRRGTEAFF.

The chain couples TRBV4-2 to TRBJ1-1, with a possible D match to TRBD1 (6 bases). The CDR3 has 11 amino acids. Trimming removed 2 bases at V and 8 bases at J, with 6 bases between. CDR1 and CDR2 (germline): LGHNA, YNFKEQ. CDR3 in DNA: TGTGCCAGCAGCCAACAGGGGGAAGCTTTCTTT. Translating it yields CASSQQGEAFF.

The rearrangement joins TRBV28 to TRBJ1-5; D possibly corresponds to TRBD1 (5 bases). Trimming shortened V by 5 bases and J by 6 bases, and 20 bases separated the two germline ends. Germline values: CDR1 MDHEN, CDR2 SYDVKM. The CDR3 has 16 amino acids. DNA for the CDR3: TGTGCCAGCAGTGACGACGGGGGTCCGGGGATTCAGCCCCAGCATTTT. This codes for CASSDDGGPGIQPQHF.

A single count supports this clone. The chain employs TRBV18 and TRBJ2-3; tentatively, D is TRBD2 (5 bases). Germline V lookup: CDR1 KGHSH, CDR2 LQKENI. Trimming removed 6 bases from V and 9 bases from J, with 13 bases in between. The CDR3 extends over 12 amino acids. The CDR3 region has the DNA TGTGCCAGCTCCCTTTTGGGAGACACGCAGTATTTT. Protein sequence: CASSLLGDTQYF.

For this clone: The sample holds other DNA sequences that translate to the same CDR3. V gene TRBV5-1 combines with J gene TRBJ2-2; the D gene could be TRBD1 or TRBD2 (5 bases each). Trimming took off 0 bases at V and 4 bases at J, with 7 bases between the two ends. Germline-derived CDR1 and CDR2 are SGHRS and YFSETQ. The CDR3 consists of 14 residues. The CDR3 reads CASSLAGTTGELFF. In DNA form, the CDR3 reads TGCGCCAGCAGCTTGGCCGGGACCACCGGGGAGCTGTTTTTT.

This sequence joins TRBV7-9 and TRBJ1-1; TRBD1 matches 7 bases. This CDR3 spans 15 amino acids. CDR1 SEHNR and CDR2 FQNEAQ come from the germline V gene (reference sequence). Trimming at V came to 2 bases and at J to 7 bases, leaving 10 bases not matched to a gene. The CDR3 region has the DNA TGTGCCAGCAGCTTAACGGGAACCGACAGGGATGAAGCTTTCTTT. Its protein is CASSLTGTDRDEAFF.

The V gene is TRBV6-2 or TRBV6-3, the J gene TRBJ1-2; 12 bases are a match to TRBD1. CDR3 size: 16 residues. Per germline, CDR1 MNHEY and CDR2 SVGEGT. Trimming removed 5 bases from V and 7 bases from J; junction bases left unmatched: 11. CDR3 amino acids: CASSNPQGTGGPGYTF. Here the CDR3 DNA reads TGTGCCAGCAGTAACCCTCAGGGGACAGGGGGCCCTGGCTACACCTTC.

The chain is built from TRBV7-9 and TRBJ2-1; the D gene is possibly TRBD2 (6 bases). The V end lost 5 bases, the J end lost 0 bases, and 17 bases lay between the germline ends. The CDR3 contains 17 residues. The germline CDR1 and CDR2 sequences are SEHNR and FQNEAQ (reference sequence). CDR3 amino acids: CASSLSPGGVSYNEQFF. The DNA for the CDR3 is TGTGCCAGCAGCCTGTCCCCCGGCGGGGTCTCCTACAATGAGCAGTTCTTC.

This chain uses TRBV24-1 with TRBJ1-5; TRBD1 is a possible D gene (5 bases). CDR1 KGHDR and CDR2 SFDVKD come from the germline V gene. The CDR3 runs to 12 residues. The V end was cut by 6 bases, the J end by 5 bases, with 7 bases between. In DNA form, the CDR3 reads TGTGCCACCAGTCAGGGTTATCAGCCCCAGCATTTT. As protein: CATSQGYQPQHF.